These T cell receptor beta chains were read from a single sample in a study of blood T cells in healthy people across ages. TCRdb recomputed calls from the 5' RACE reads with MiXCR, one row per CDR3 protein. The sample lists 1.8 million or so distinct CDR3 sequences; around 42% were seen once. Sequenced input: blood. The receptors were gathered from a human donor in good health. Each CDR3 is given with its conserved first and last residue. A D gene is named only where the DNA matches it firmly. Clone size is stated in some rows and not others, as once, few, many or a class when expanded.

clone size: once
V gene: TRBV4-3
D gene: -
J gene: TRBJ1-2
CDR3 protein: CASSHRNQGMNYGYTF
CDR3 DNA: TGCGCCAGCAGCCACCGTAATCAGGGGATGAACTATGGCTACACCTTC

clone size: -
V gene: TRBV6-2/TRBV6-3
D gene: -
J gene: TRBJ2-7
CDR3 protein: CASRRDGVSYEQYF
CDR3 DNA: TGTGCCAGCAGGCGGGACGGAGTCTCCTACGAGCAGTACTTC

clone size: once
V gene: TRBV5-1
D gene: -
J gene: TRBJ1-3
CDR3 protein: CASSSGGDTIYF
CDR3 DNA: TGCGCCAGCAGCTCTGGCGGGGACACCATATATTTT

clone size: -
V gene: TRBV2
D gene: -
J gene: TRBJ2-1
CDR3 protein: CASSVAGTNNEQFF
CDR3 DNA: TGTGCCAGCAGTGTGGCGGGGACAAACAATGAGCAGTTCTTC

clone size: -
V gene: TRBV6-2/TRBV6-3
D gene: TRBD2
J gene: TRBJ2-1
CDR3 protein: CTSRPSGGLYNEQFF
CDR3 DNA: TGTACCAGCAGACCCAGCGGGGGCCTTTACAATGAGCAGTTCTTC

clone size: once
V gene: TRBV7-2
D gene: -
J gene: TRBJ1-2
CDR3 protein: CASSFYTAYQANHYGYTF
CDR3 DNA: TGTGCCAGCAGCTTTTATACAGCTTACCAAGCGAACCACTATGGCTACACCTTC

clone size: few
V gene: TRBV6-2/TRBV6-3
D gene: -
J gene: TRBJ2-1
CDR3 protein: CASSSRLVDEQFF
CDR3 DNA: TGTGCCAGCAGTTCCCGACTAGTCGATGAGCAGTTCTTC

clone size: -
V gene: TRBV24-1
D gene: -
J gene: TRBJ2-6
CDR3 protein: CATSRGGAGANVLTF
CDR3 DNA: TGTGCCACCAGTAGAGGGGGAGCTGGGGCCAACGTCCTGACTTTC

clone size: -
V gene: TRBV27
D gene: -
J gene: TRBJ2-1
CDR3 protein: CASSLSEQGPWDTNEQFF
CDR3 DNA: TGTGCCAGCAGTTTATCTGAACAGGGCCCCTGGGACACGAATGAGCAGTTCTTC

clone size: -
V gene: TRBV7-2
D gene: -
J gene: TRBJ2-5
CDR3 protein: CASSLVVRGETQYF
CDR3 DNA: TGTGCCAGCAGCTTAGTGGTGCGAGGGGAGACCCAGTACTTC

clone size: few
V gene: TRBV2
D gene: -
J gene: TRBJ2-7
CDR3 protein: CASTGSEQYF
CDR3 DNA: TGTGCCAGCACAGGGAGCGAGCAGTACTTC

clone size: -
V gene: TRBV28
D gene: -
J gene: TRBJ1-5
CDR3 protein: CASNIPAGGNQPQHF
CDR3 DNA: TGTGCCAGCAATATCCCAGCGGGGGGCAATCAGCCCCAGCATTTT

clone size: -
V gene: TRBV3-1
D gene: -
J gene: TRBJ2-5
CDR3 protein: CAPQLPGVSPETQYF
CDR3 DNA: TGTGCCCCACAGCTGCCGGGAGTATCTCCAGAGACCCAGTACTTC

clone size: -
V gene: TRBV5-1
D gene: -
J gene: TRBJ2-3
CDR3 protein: CASSLEGRRDTQYF
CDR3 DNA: TGCGCCAGCAGCTTGGAGGGTCGCAGAGATACGCAGTATTTT

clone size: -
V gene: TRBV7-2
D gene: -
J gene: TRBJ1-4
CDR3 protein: CASSLARGTEKLFF
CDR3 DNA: TGTGCCAGCAGCTTAGCGCGAGGGACTGAAAAACTGTTTTTT

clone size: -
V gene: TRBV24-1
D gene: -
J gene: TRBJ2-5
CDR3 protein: CATSSRGQGTQYF
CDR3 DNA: TGTGCCACCAGTTCAAGGGGCCAAGGGACCCAGTACTTC

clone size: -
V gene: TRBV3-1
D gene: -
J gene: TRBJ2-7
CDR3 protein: CASTLSAVGRHEQYF
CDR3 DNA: TGTGCCAGCACCCTCAGCGCGGTCGGCAGGCACGAGCAGTACTTC

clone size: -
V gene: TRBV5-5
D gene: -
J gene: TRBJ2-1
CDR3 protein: CASTRGASSYNEQFF
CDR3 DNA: TGTGCCAGCACCCGAGGTGCGAGCTCCTACAATGAGCAGTTCTTC

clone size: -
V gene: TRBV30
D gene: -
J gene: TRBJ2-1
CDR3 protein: CAWSEHPYNEQFF
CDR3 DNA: TGTGCCTGGAGTGAACATCCCTACAATGAGCAGTTCTTC

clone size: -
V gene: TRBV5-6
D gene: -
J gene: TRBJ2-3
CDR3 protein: CASSTLKPARRRTDTQYF
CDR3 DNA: TGTGCCAGCAGTACCCTCAAACCGGCCCGTAGACGCACAGATACGCAGTATTTT

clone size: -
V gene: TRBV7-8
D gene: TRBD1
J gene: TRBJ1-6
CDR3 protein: CASSLARDSSPLHF
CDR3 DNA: TGTGCCAGCAGCTTAGCGAGGGACAGTTCACCCCTCCACTTT

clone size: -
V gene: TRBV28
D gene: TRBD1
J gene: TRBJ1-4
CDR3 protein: CASSVPGGSTEKLFF
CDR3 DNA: TGTGCCAGCAGTGTCCCAGGGGGCTCCACGGAAAAACTGTTTTTT

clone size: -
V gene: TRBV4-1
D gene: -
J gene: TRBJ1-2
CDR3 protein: CASSHPNRRSYGYTF
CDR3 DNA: TGCGCCAGCAGCCATCCCAACAGGCGGTCATATGGCTACACCTTC

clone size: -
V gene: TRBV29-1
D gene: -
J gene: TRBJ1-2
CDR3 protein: CSVAQTVINGYTF
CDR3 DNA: TGCAGCGTTGCCCAGACAGTTATTAATGGCTACACCTTC

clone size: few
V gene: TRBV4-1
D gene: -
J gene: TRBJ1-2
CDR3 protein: CASSQDRDYHYGYTF
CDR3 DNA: TGCGCCAGCAGCCAAGATAGGGACTACCACTATGGCTACACCTTC

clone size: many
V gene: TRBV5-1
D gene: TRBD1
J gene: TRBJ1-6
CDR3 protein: CASSWGQGNSPLHF
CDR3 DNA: TGTGCCAGCAGTTGGGGACAGGGCAATTCACCCCTCCACTTT

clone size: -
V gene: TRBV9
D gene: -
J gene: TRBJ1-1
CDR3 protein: CASSAQVAPTEAFF
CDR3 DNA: TGTGCCAGCAGCGCCCAGGTGGCTCCCACTGAAGCTTTCTTT

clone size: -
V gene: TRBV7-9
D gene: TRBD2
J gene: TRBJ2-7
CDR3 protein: CASSFGTSGLYEQYF
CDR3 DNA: TGTGCCAGCAGCTTTGGGACTAGCGGCCTCTACGAGCAGTACTTC

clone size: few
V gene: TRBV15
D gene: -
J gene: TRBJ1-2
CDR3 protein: CTTSTGTGHGYGYTF
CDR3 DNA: TGTACCACCAGCACTGGGACGGGACATGGGTATGGCTACACCTTC

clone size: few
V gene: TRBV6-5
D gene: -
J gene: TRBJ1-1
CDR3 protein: CASSYGVEAFF
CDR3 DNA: TGTGCCAGCAGTTACGGGGTTGAAGCTTTCTTT

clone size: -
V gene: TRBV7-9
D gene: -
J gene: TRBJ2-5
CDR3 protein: CASSATPGTQYF
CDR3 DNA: TGTGCCAGCAGCGCCACTCCGGGGACCCAGTACTTC

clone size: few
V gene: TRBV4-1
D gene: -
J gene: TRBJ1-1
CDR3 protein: CASSQATEANTEAFF
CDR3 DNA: TGCGCCAGCAGCCAAGCAACTGAGGCGAACACTGAAGCTTTCTTT

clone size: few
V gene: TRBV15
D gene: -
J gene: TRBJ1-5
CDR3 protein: CATSRAPTGGGQPQHF
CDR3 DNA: TGTGCCACCAGCAGAGCCCCTACGGGGGGGGGTCAGCCCCAGCATTTT

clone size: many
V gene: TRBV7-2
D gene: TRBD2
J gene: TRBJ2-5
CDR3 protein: CASSLAWGGETQYF
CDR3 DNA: TGTGCCAGCAGCTTAGCGTGGGGGGGAGAGACCCAGTACTTC

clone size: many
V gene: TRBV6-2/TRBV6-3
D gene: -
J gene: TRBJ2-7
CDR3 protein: CASSYRDSHEQYF
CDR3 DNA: TGTGCCAGCAGTTACAGGGATAGCCACGAGCAGTACTTC

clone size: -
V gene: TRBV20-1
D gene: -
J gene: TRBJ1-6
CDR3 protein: CSARDQGINSPLHF
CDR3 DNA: TGCAGTGCTAGAGATCAGGGGATCAATTCACCCCTCCACTTT

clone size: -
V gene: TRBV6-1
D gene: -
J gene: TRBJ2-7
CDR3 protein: CASLMNRDYEQYF
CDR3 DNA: TGTGCCAGCCTGATGAACAGAGACTACGAGCAGTACTTC

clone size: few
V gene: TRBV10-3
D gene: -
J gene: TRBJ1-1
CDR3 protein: CAISGSGMGRTNTEAFF
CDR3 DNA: TGTGCCATCAGTGGGAGTGGAATGGGCAGAACGAACACTGAAGCTTTCTTT

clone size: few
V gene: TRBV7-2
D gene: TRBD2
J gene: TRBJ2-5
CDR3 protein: CASSPGGALEETQYF
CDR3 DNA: TGTGCCAGCAGCCCGGGAGGGGCATTGGAAGAGACCCAGTACTTC

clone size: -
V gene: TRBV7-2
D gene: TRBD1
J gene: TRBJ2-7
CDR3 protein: CASSPRRQGNYEQYF
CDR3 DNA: TGTGCCAGCAGCCCCCGTCGACAGGGTAACTACGAGCAGTACTTC

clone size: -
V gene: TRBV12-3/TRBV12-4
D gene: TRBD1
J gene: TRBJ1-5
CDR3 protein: CASSQQGGIQPQHF
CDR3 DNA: TGTGCCAGCAGTCAACAGGGGGGTATTCAGCCCCAGCATTTT

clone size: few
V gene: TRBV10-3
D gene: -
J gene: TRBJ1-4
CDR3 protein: CAAGEVNEKLFF
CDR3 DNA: TGTGCCGCCGGTGAGGTTAATGAAAAACTGTTTTTT

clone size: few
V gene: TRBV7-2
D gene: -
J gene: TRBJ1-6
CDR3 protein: CASSLDRLSPLHF
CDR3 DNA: TGTGCCAGCAGCTTGGACAGACTTTCACCCCTCCACTTT

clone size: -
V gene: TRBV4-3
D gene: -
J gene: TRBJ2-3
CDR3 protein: CASSQDMNHPNTQYF
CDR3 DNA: TGCGCCAGCAGCCAAGATATGAATCATCCAAATACGCAGTATTTT

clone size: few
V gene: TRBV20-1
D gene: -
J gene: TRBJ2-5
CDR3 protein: CSARGGLVGFRETQYF
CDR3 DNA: TGCAGTGCTAGAGGGGGTCTAGTTGGGTTTAGGGAGACCCAGTACTTC

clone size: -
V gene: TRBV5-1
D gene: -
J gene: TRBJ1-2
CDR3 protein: CASSPGRGLGYGYTF
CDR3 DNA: TGCGCCAGCAGCCCAGGACGGGGGCTAGGGTATGGCTACACCTTC